This record covers a single T cell receptor (beta chain). Germline V gene lookup returns CDR1 SEHNR and CDR2 FQNEAQ (reference sequence). V lost 5 bases and J 5 bases, leaving 16 bases between the germline ends. This CDR3 region has 15 residues. The data stem from a study of blood T cell repertoires in COVID-19. Study details: The United States, Italy and Spain supplied acute and convalescent COVID-19 samples. The analysed material was cDNA or gDNA that came from T cells, B-cell-depleted T cells, or PBMCs.

Authors' methods: Reference gene primer amplification gave estimated nucleated cell counts. Repertoires were generated with immunoSEQ multiplex PCR, while TCRdb's copy carries only in-frame clones and drops some. Clone size and V and J calls were adopted from that table, with D and trimming inferred from the DNA. Seen here are approximately 150,000 clones, more than 75% observed once, and the top ten hold over 4%. The receptor's source is a woman aged 50 to 60 with acute or convalescent COVID-19. The J gene is TRBJ1-5, the V gene TRBV7-9; no definite D call. Sequenced sample: peripheral blood. This CDR3 is CASSIEGHVDQPQHF. The CDR3 bases are TGTGCCAGCAGCATTGAGGGCCACGTCGATCAGCCCCAGCATTTT. Variable domain in full (rest from reference TRBV7-9 and TRBJ1-5): DTGVSQNPRHKITKRGQNVTFRCDPISEHNRLYWYRQTLGQGPEFLTYFQNEAQLEKSRLLSDRFSAERPKGSFSTLEIQRTEQGDSAMYLCASSIEGHVDQPQHFGDGTRLSIL.